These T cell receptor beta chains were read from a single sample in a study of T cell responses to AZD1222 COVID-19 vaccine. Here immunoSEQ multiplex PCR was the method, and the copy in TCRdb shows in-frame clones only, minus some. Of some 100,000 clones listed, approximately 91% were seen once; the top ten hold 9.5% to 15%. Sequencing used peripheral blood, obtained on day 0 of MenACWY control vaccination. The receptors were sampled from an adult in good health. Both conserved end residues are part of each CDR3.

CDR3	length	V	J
CASRPGLGTEAFF	13	TRBV6-5	TRBJ1-1
CASSYSRTVGEKLFF	15	TRBV6-5	TRBJ1-4
CASSLTGGSYEQYF	14	TRBV7-3	TRBJ2-7
CASSQDFDGDYGYTF	15	TRBV4-1	TRBJ1-2
CASRPRAEGYEQYF	14	TRBV6-5	TRBJ2-7
CSVEGAYEQYF	11	TRBV29-1	TRBJ2-7
CATSRDPGASGNTIYF	16	TRBV15	TRBJ1-3
CASSPHPTGSGNTIYF	16	TRBV7-2	TRBJ1-3
CASSFGRTTDTQYF	14	TRBV7-9	TRBJ2-3
CASSENRGTGGAIGYTF	17	TRBV6-1	TRBJ1-2
CASSSSGGGIGEQFF	15	TRBV28	TRBJ2-1
CASSPSGGPNQPQHF	15	TRBV18	TRBJ1-5
CATSDRTPHQETQYF	15	TRBV24-1	TRBJ2-5
CSASRLGGRFF	11	TRBV20-1	TRBJ2-1
CASSSRDRSLSSYNSPLHF	19	TRBV5-6	TRBJ1-6
CASSFAQNYEQYF	13	TRBV12-3/TRBV12-4	TRBJ2-7
CASSLRGNNQPQHF	14	TRBV5-8	TRBJ1-5
CASNLDRGNQPQHF	14	TRBV2	TRBJ1-5
CASSLVRGTGELFF	14	TRBV5-8	TRBJ2-2
CASSPGGAEQYF	12	TRBV9	TRBJ2-7
CASSLGYGGEETQYF	15	TRBV28	TRBJ2-5
CASSHRLGLAVSTDTQYF	18	TRBV19	TRBJ2-3
CASSFMGDTEAFF	13	TRBV11-1	TRBJ1-1
CASSEVRGQGGNTIYF	16	TRBV6-1	TRBJ1-3
CASSGPEGSNEKLFF	15	TRBV9	TRBJ1-4
CASSIMGGGVNTEAFF	16	TRBV28	TRBJ1-1
CASSWGASTEAFF	13	TRBV11-3	TRBJ1-1
CASGLLRGMNTEAFF	15	TRBV28	TRBJ1-1
CAIKGGSYNEQFF	13	TRBV10-3	TRBJ2-1
CASSQGQGVNQLFF	14	TRBV27	TRBJ1-4
CASSSLAGGHTGELFF	16	TRBV27	TRBJ2-2
CASSRRIAVEETQYF	15	TRBV7-2	TRBJ2-5
CASSPQGSNQPQHF	14	TRBV18	TRBJ1-5
CASSLVEGDYEQYF	14	TRBV7-2	TRBJ2-7
CASSSFVGGAEKLFF	15	TRBV28	TRBJ1-4
CASSLNPAPNTEAFF	15	TRBV7-3	TRBJ1-1
CPTPPQGGSNQPQHF	15	TRBV4-1	TRBJ1-5
CASRDGNTEAFF	12	TRBV7-6	TRBJ1-1